These T cell receptor beta chains were read from a single sample in a study of blood T cell repertoires in COVID-19. Measured with immunoSEQ multiplex PCR; TCRdb has only the in-frame clones, and not every one. The table includes about 180,000 clones, about 79% detected once. Material: PBMCs or T cells enriched from blood (not recorded which). All receptors come from a man aged 50-59 years who had recovered from COVID-19. Each CDR3 is given with its conserved first and last residue. Fields, in order: J gene, clone size, D gene, V gene, CDR3 protein, CDR3 DNA. The D gene is left open where the match is weak. Size tells how often a clone was seen (once, few, many) or the class of an expanded clone, and some rows leave it out.

>TRBJ1-4|NA|NA|TRBV21-1
CASTPTVRGATNEKLFF
TGTGCCAGCACCCCCACCGTTCGGGGGGCGACTAATGAAAAACTGTTTTTT
>TRBJ2-1|NA|TRBD1|TRBV27
CASSLPRTGGTFFLFF
TGTGCCAGCAGTCTACCCCGCACAGGGGGAACTTTCTTTCTTTTCTTC
>TRBJ1-6|once|NA|TRBV6-5
CASSYSLKGQNSPLHF
TGTGCCAGCAGTTATTCCCTAAAGGGACAAAATTCACCCCTCCACTTT
>TRBJ1-4|NA|NA|TRBV28
CASSPTGPNEKLFF
TGTGCCAGCAGCCCTACAGGGCCTAATGAAAAACTGTTTTTT
>TRBJ2-7|NA|TRBD2|TRBV4-1
CASSQEGTSGVYEQYF
TGCGCCAGCAGCCAAGAGGGGACTAGCGGGGTCTACGAGCAGTACTTC
>TRBJ2-7|NA|NA|TRBV7-2
CASSFRETVTYEQYF
TGTGCCAGCAGCTTCAGGGAAACAGTTACCTACGAGCAGTACTTC
>TRBJ1-2|NA|NA|TRBV19
CASSIDRGPTTF
TGTGCCAGTAGTATAGATCGAGGGCCAACCACCTTC
>TRBJ1-3|NA|NA|TRBV19
CASSPNMASSGNTIYF
TGTGCCAGTAGTCCCAACATGGCCAGCTCTGGAAACACCATATATTTT
>TRBJ2-6|NA|TRBD1|TRBV4-2
CASSQDQGTGTFSGANVLTF
TGTGCCAGCAGCCAAGATCAGGGGACAGGGACATTCTCTGGGGCCAACGTCCTGACTTTC
>TRBJ1-3|NA|NA|TRBV12-3/TRBV12-4
CASSPGGDTIYF
TGTGCCAGCAGTCCGGGAGGGGACACCATATATTTT
>TRBJ2-2|once|NA|TRBV6-4
CASRLDSTGELFF
TGTGCCAGCAGGCTGGACAGCACCGGGGAGCTGTTTTTT
>TRBJ2-5|NA|NA|TRBV3-1/TRBV3-2
CASSHLGGPNKETQYF
TGTGCCAGCAGCCATCTAGGAGGGCCCAACAAAGAGACCCAGTACTTC
>TRBJ1-1|NA|NA|TRBV6-5
CASSYVGSEAFF
TGTGCCAGCAGTTACGTCGGGTCTGAAGCTTTCTTT
>TRBJ1-1|NA|NA|TRBV2
CASISQGMNTEAFF
TGTGCCAGCATCTCCCAGGGTATGAACACTGAAGCTTTCTTT
>TRBJ1-1|NA|TRBD1|TRBV30
CAWRSDRVNTEAFF
TGTGCCTGGAGGTCAGACAGGGTAAACACTGAAGCTTTCTTT
>TRBJ2-1|NA|NA|TRBV5-1
CASSNQGPSVGNEQFF
TGCGCCAGCAGCAATCAGGGGCCGAGCGTTGGGAATGAGCAGTTCTTC
>TRBJ1-2|NA|TRBD1|TRBV15
CATSRGQGSGYTF
TGTGCCACCAGCAGAGGACAGGGAAGTGGCTACACCTTC
>TRBJ2-3|NA|TRBD2|TRBV3-1/TRBV3-2
CASSPSLGGGPAFTQYF
TGTGCCAGCAGCCCTTCCCTGGGCGGGGGTCCCGCGTTTACGCAGTATTTT
>TRBJ2-7|NA|TRBD2|TRBV5-1
CASSYTSGSSYEQYF
TGCGCCAGCAGTTATACTAGCGGGAGCTCCTACGAGCAGTACTTC